Listed here is a single TCR beta chain. Its antigen is as yet unknown. This entry belongs to a study of T cell responses to AZD1222 COVID-19 vaccine. Study summary: Second-dose timings of about 4 or about 12 weeks were pooled.

There are 13 residues in the CDR3. The ends were cut back, 4 bases at V and 4 bases at J, with 7 bases in the middle. Germline V gene sequence: CDR1 MDHEN, CDR2 SYDVKM. Here immunoSEQ multiplex PCR was the method, and the copy in TCRdb shows in-frame clones only, minus some. The profile shows over 100,000 clones, about nine tenths of them singletons. Study-wide results and limits: The donors showed a predominance of white British ancestry and of females, with possible underestimation of clonal diversity.

Sequencing used peripheral blood, obtained on day 0 of AZD1222 vaccination. The sequence was obtained from an adult in good health. J is TRBJ1-4 and V is TRBV28; a possible D gene is TRBD1 (5 bases). CDR3 sequence reads: CASSWQGNEKLFF. The CDR3 bases are TGTGCCAGCAGTTGGCAGGGTAATGAAAAACTGTTTTTT.